Shown below are 30 T cell receptor beta chains from a single sample sequenced in a study of T cells in Graves' hyperthyroidism and ophthalmopathy. Researchers amplified the TCR beta CDR3 regions from RNA transcripts. Initially, a first-round RT-PCR of the TCR CDR3 employed the HTBI primer set. TCRdb reanalysed the multiplex PCR reads using MiXCR and keeps one entry per CDR3 protein. The table lists 550,000 to 600,000 distinct CDR3 sequences, approximately 16% of them singletons. Sequencing used blood. Receptor source: a woman younger than 30 with Graves' hyperthyroidism.

The chain combines TRBV6-5 with TRBJ1-1, with a tentative D call TRBD1 (5 bases). This CDR3 contains 14 residues. CDR1 is MNHEY and CDR2 is SVGAGI in the germline V gene. Trimming took 0 bases from V and 6 from J, leaving 11 bases between them. The CDR3 loop reads CASSYSAGYPEAFF. The CDR3 DNA sequence: TGTGCCAGCAGTTACTCGGCAGGGTACCCTGAAGCTTTCTTT.

The rearrangement uses TRBV12-3 or TRBV12-4 and TRBJ1-6; a weak D match, TRBD1 (5 bases). V lost 1 base and J 4 bases, leaving 8 bases between the germline ends. The CDR3 extends over 15 amino acids. The DNA for the CDR3 is TGTGCCAGCAGTTTAGGGGGGTTATATAATTCACCCCTCCACTTT. Protein product: CASSLGGLYNSPLHF.

This clonotype was seen a few times. The chain is built from TRBV11-2 and TRBJ2-5; D unresolved. The CDR3 length is 13 residues. Germline CDR1 is SGHAT and CDR2 is FQNNGV. V was cut by 1 base and J by 5 bases, with 8 bases left in between. In nucleotides, the CDR3 is TGTGCCAGCAGCTTAGCCTATAAGGAGACCCAGTACTTC. Protein: CASSLAYKETQYF.

In this sample, this clonotype turned up many times. The chain recombines TRBV11-2 with TRBJ1-1, with D uncertain. Per the germline V gene, CDR1 is SGHAT and CDR2 is FQNNGV. The CDR3 length is 14 residues. V shed 5 bases and J shed 6 bases, with 16 bases lying between them. The CDR3 region has the DNA TGTGCCAGCAGCCCCCGGGCCAGATTATCTGAAGCTTTCTTT. Encoded protein: CASSPRARLSEAFF.

The V gene is TRBV4-3, the J gene TRBJ2-7, with 11 bases that match TRBD1. V was pared by 0 bases and J by 3 bases, with 7 bases of the junction left unmatched. Germline CDR1 reads LGHNA; CDR2 reads YSLEER. The CDR3 length is 17 residues. Written as DNA, the CDR3 is TGCGCCAGCAGCCAAGATCACGGGACAGGGGGTTACTACGAGCAGTACTTC. Translation: CASSQDHGTGGYYEQYF.

This clonotype turned up a few times. The chain combines TRBV7-2 with TRBJ1-6; D gene ambiguous. The CDR3 spans 14 residues. V was shortened by 5 bases and J by 14 bases, with 19 bases between the two germline ends. CDR1 and CDR2 from the germline V gene are SGHTA and FQGNSA. Here the CDR3 DNA reads TGTGCCAGCAGCATCACCCACGGTCCCCAATCCCTCCACTTT. Its translation is CASSITHGPQSLHF.

This clonotype was observed at least ten times. The gene calls are TRBV19 and TRBJ2-1, with 15 bases matching TRBD2. There are 18 residues in the CDR3. Germline V gene sequence: CDR1 LNHDA, CDR2 SQIVND (reference sequence). V was clipped by 9 bases and J by 0 bases; unmatched bases: 9. CDR3 nucleotide sequence: TGTGCCAGCAGCCCCGGACTAGCGGGAGGGAGCTCCTACAATGAGCAGTTCTTC. It specifies CASSPGLAGGSSYNEQFF.

As to this clonotype: A much larger clone sits a single nucleotide away, making a read error possible. The chain employs TRBV6-5 and TRBJ2-2; 10 bases line up with TRBD2. CDR1 MNHEY and CDR2 SVGAGI come from the germline V gene. The CDR3 loop spans 17 amino acids. For the CDR3, the DNA is TGTGCCAGCAGTTATACCAGAGCGGGAGGGAGTCCCGGGGAGCTGTATTTT. It specifies CASSYTRAGGSPGELYF.

The chain combines TRBV2 with TRBJ2-1, with 8 nucleotides matching TRBD1. After removal of 6 bases from V and 1 base from J, the junction contained 26 bases not matched to a gene. The CDR3 loop spans 22 amino acids. Germline CDR1 SNHLY, CDR2 FYNNEI. Here the CDR3 DNA reads TGTGCCAGCAGCTACGTCGGGTGGGGCGAGGAGGGGGACAGGTCGTCCTACAATGAGCAGTTCTTC. The encoded protein is CASSYVGWGEEGDRSSYNEQFF.

This clonotype was picked up a small number of times. The V call is TRBV15, the J call TRBJ1-6; unclear D gene. Trimming removed 0 bases from V and 11 bases from J, with 5 bases in between. Germline loops: CDR1 LNHNV, CDR2 YYDKDF (reference sequence). CDR3 size: 12 residues. CDR3 region: CATSRDAPPLHF. The CDR3, as DNA: TGTGCCACCAGCAGAGATGCCCCACCCCTCCACTTT.

On this clonotype: One end of the junction varies from germline; a read error may be responsible. The genes are TRBV7-9 and TRBJ1-5, with D maybe TRBD1 (5 bases). The length of the CDR3 is 17 residues. CDR1 is SEHNR and CDR2 is FQNEAQ in the germline V gene (reference sequence). In DNA, the CDR3 is TGTGCCAGCAGCCCCCTCGGGGGTGGTATTAGCAATCAGCCCCCGCATTTT. Its protein product is CASSPLGGGISNQPPHF.

The chain joins TRBV15 to TRBJ2-7, with D perhaps TRBD1 (6 bases). From germline, CDR1 is LNHNV and CDR2 YYDKDF (reference sequence). The CDR3 extends over 15 amino acids. V lost 0 bases and J lost 0, with 9 bases in between. CDR3 sequence reads: CATSRDRGGSYEQYF. The CDR3 DNA reads as TGTGCCACCAGCAGAGACAGGGGTGGCTCCTACGAGCAGTACTTC.

This clonotype was counted many times. The chain carries TRBV7-2 and TRBJ1-5; tentative D call: TRBD1 (5 bases). This CDR3 is 16 amino acids long. Germline CDR1 is SGHTA and CDR2 is FQGNSA. V was shortened by 0 bases and J by 6 bases, with 15 bases between the two germline ends. The CDR3 region is CASSLALLGGSQPQHF. The CDR3 DNA reads TGTGCCAGCAGCTTAGCGCTCCTCGGGGGGAGTCAGCCCCAGCATTTT. The full variable domain, rest sourced from reference TRBV7-2 and TRBJ1-5, is GAGVSQSPSNKVTEKGKDVELRCDPISGHTALYWYRQSLGQGLEFLIYFQGNSAPDKSGLPSDRFSAERTGGSVSTLTIQRTQQEDSAVYLCASSLALLGGSQPQHFGDGTRLSIL.

This clonotype occurred many times. V and J are TRBV7-2 and TRBJ2-3, with D perhaps assigned TRBD1 or TRBD2 (5 bases each). The CDR3 runs 17 residues. Trimming took off 1 base at V and 3 bases at J, with 17 bases between the two ends. The V gene's germline CDR1 is SGHTA and CDR2 FQGNSA. The CDR3 sequence is CASSLVSGQVRTDTQYF. The CDR3, as DNA: TGTGCCAGCAGCTTAGTCTCGGGGCAGGTTAGAACAGATACGCAGTATTTT.

This clonotype was counted only a few times. This sequence joins TRBV3-1 and TRBJ1-2, with D perhaps matching TRBD1 (5 bases). V lost 1 base to trimming and J lost 4 bases, with 13 bases between them. The germline CDR1 and CDR2 sequences are LGHDT and YNNKEL (reference sequence). The CDR3 runs 15 residues. CDR3 bases: TGTGCCAGCAGCCAAGTGAGGGGCGGAGGCTATGGCTACACCTTC. This gives the protein CASSQVRGGGYGYTF.

This clonotype was found a few times. The chain links TRBV4-1 to TRBJ1-5; 10 bases align to TRBD1. Germline V lookup: CDR1 MGHRA, CDR2 YSYEKL. The CDR3 is 16 residues long. The junction had 7 bases not matched to a gene; V was cut back by 3 bases and J by 5 bases. The DNA of the CDR3 is TGCGCCAGCAGCCATGCCGACAGGGGGCTCGATCAGCCCCAGCATTTT. Translation: CASSHADRGLDQPQHF.

The chain is built from TRBV15 and TRBJ2-2; no reliable D call. Trimming removed 9 bases at V and 3 bases at J, with 17 bases between. The germline V gene encodes CDR1 LNHNV and CDR2 YYDKDF (reference sequence). CDR3 length: 15 residues. CDR3: CATVAEVPHTGELFF. The CDR3 DNA sequence: TGTGCCACGGTGGCCGAGGTTCCGCACACCGGGGAGCTGTTTTTT.

The chain joins TRBV10-3 to TRBJ2-7; no clear D gene. This CDR3 has 13 residues. V was cut by 2 bases and J by 1 base, with 6 bases left in between. CDR1 is ENHRY, CDR2 SYGVKD, per germline. The CDR3 spells CAISETDSYEQYF. CDR3 in DNA: TGTGCCATCAGTGAGACCGATTCCTACGAGCAGTACTTC.

This clonotype appeared a few times. The chain joins TRBV29-1 to TRBJ2-3, with D possibly being TRBD1 or TRBD2 (6 bases each). Germline V gene lookup returns CDR1 SQVTM and CDR2 ANQGSEA. Trimming cost V 7 bases and J 5 bases, with 19 bases left between them. The CDR3 spans 14 residues. CDR3 sequence: CSAKVRGHKDTQYF. The CDR3 bases are TGCAGCGCCAAGGTCCGGGGGCATAAAGATACGCAGTATTTT.

This clonotype was seen many times. The chain carries TRBV2 and TRBJ2-3, with 10 nucleotides matching TRBD2. CDR1 and CDR2 (germline): SNHLY, FYNNEI. V trimming: 7 bases; J trimming: 5 bases; junction bases outside the gene matches: 21. The CDR3 sequence is 19 residues long. The CDR3 is CASKEWFSGGPARGDTQYF. The CDR3, as DNA: TGTGCCAGCAAGGAATGGTTTAGCGGGGGGCCCGCACGTGGAGATACGCAGTATTTT.

Remarks on this clonotype: A much bigger clone sits one base away, suggesting this may be a read error. V and J are TRBV6-1 and TRBJ2-1; TRBD2 aligns across 9 bases. The DNA matches TRBJ2-7 better at its end, which makes the J call doubtful. Germline assignment: CDR1 MNHNS and CDR2 SASEGT. CDR3 length: 15 residues. The DNA for the CDR3 is TGTGCCAGCAATCTCGCGGGGGGGTCCTACAATGAGCAGTACTTC. Its protein product is CASNLAGGSYNEQYF.

This clonotype was seen a handful of times. Lacking the conserved final phenylalanine or tryptophan, this CDR3 likely reflects a read error. The chain couples TRBV12-3 or TRBV12-4 to TRBJ2-7; weak D call: TRBD2 (6 bases). V was pared by 6 bases and J by 0 bases, with 9 bases between. The CDR3 contains 13 residues. CDR3 sequence: CASRAGSSYEQYL. The CDR3 DNA is TGTGCCAGCAGGGCGGGGAGCTCCTACGAGCAGTACCTC.

This clonotype occurred a few times. Here the CDR3 reads CASREGQPESTDTQYF. CDR3 nucleotides: TGTGCCAGCAGAGAGGGACAGCCCGAATCCACAGATACGCAGTATTTT. The chain recombines TRBV12-3 or TRBV12-4 with TRBJ2-3; 7 nucleotides align to TRBD1. The CDR3 is 16 amino acids. V dropped 6 bases and J dropped 2; count of bases not matched to a gene: 11.

The count of this clonotype is one. This sequence joins TRBV12-5 and TRBJ2-5; 10 nucleotides match TRBD1. V shed 5 bases and J 10 bases; nucleotides not matched to a gene: 25. The CDR3 length is 19 residues. The germline CDR1 and CDR2 sequences are LGHNT and FRNRAP. The CDR3 reads CASGLSLPLSRDRGLVQYF. The CDR3 nucleotides are TGTGCTAGTGGTCTATCACTCCCCCTTAGCCGGGACAGGGGCCTGGTCCAGTACTTC.

This clonotype appeared many times. The J gene is TRBJ2-5, the V gene TRBV2; D may be TRBD1 (6 bases). Germline CDR1 SNHLY, CDR2 FYNNEI. Trimming removed 5 bases at V and 2 bases at J, with 15 bases between. The CDR3 is made up of 15 amino acids. CDR3 sequence: CASSKLLDRQETQYF. The CDR3 nucleotides are TGTGCCAGCAGTAAATTACTGGACAGACAAGAGACCCAGTACTTC. The full variable domain, in which reference TRBV2 and TRBJ2-5 provide the parts outside the CDR3, is EPEVTQTPSHQVTQMGQEVILRCVPISNHLYFYWYRQILGQKVEFLVSFYNNEISEKSEIFDDQFSVERPDGSNFTLKIRSTKLEDSAMYFCASSKLLDRQETQYFGPGTRLLVL.

This clonotype was picked up a small number of times. V gene TRBV20-1 combines with J gene TRBJ2-1; D unclear. Trimming pared 5 bases from V and 2 bases from J, leaving 4 bases between. Germline V CDR1 and CDR2: DFQATT, SNEGSKA (reference sequence). The length of the CDR3 is 11 residues. CDR3: CSAPPYNEQFF. In nucleotides, the CDR3 is TGCAGTGCTCCCCCCTACAATGAGCAGTTCTTC.

The chain uses TRBV10-1 and TRBJ1-1, with D hard to call. Trimming removed 2 bases at V and 3 bases at J, with 13 bases between. The CDR3 is made up of 15 amino acids. The germline gives CDR1 WNHNN, CDR2 SYGVQD (reference sequence). This CDR3 reads CASSENVGHYTEAFF. The DNA of the CDR3 is TGCGCCAGCAGTGAGAACGTAGGGCACTACACTGAAGCTTTCTTT.

This clonotype was seen more than once but under ten times. Here the CDR3 DNA reads TGCGCCAGCAGCCCCGGGACAGGGGGCCTACTTAGCAATCAGCCCCAGCATTTT. Translated, it gives CASSPGTGGLLSNQPQHF. The chain combines TRBV4-1 with TRBJ1-5; 12 bases align to TRBD1. CDR1 and CDR2 (germline): MGHRA, YSYEKL. V lost 4 bases, J lost 0 bases, and 7 bases stayed unmatched. The CDR3 has 18 residues.

There are many counts of this clonotype. The chain is built from TRBV27 and TRBJ1-3; a weak D match, TRBD1 (6 bases). Germline assignment: CDR1 MNHEY and CDR2 SMNVEV (reference sequence). CDR3 length: 15 residues. V lost 6 bases and J lost 0, with 12 bases in between. In nucleotides, the CDR3 is TGTGCCAGCAGGGGGGCGGCGAACTCTGGAAACACCATATATTTT. Protein sequence: CASRGAANSGNTIYF.

The chain links TRBV10-1 to TRBJ1-5, with 8 bases aligning to TRBD1. The CDR3 extends over 13 amino acids. Unmatched junction bases numbered 3, after V lost 5 bases and J lost 6 bases. Germline CDR1 WNHNN, CDR2 SYGVQD (reference sequence). CDR3 sequence reads: CASSQDRAQPQHF. CDR3 sequence (DNA): TGCGCCAGCAGTCAGGACAGGGCTCAGCCCCAGCATTTT.